This passage covers 21 T cell receptor beta chains from one sample sequenced in a study of blood T cell repertoires in COVID-19. The repertoire was sequenced with immunoSEQ multiplex PCR; TCRdb's copy has only in-frame clones and lacks some. The sample contains tens of thousands of clones, roughly 86% of which appear only once. What was sequenced was peripheral blood. These receptors were taken from a man aged 35 to 55 with active COVID-19.

J is TRBJ2-3 and V is TRBV28; 10 bases map to TRBD1. This CDR3 contains 17 residues. Per the germline V gene, CDR1 is MDHEN and CDR2 is SYDVKM. Germline trimming cut 3 bases from V and 3 bases from J; bases unmatched to any gene: 9. CDR3 coding DNA: TGTGCCAGCAGTTTGGGAGACAGGGGGCGCGGGACAGATACGCAGTATTTT. Translating it yields CASSLGDRGRGTDTQYF. The full variable domain, its missing parts supplied by reference TRBV28 and TRBJ2-3, is DVKVTQSSRYLVKRTGEKVFLECVQDMDHENMFWYRQDPGLGLRLIYFSYDVKMKEKGDIPEGYSVSREKKERFSLILESASTNQTSMYLCASSLGDRGRGTDTQYFGPGTRLTVL.

The chain couples TRBV7-6 to TRBJ2-7; 8 positions match TRBD2. Unmatched junction bases numbered 4, after V lost 1 base and J lost 2 bases. Per the germline V gene, CDR1 is SGHVS and CDR2 is FNYEAQ. The CDR3 is made up of 15 amino acids. The CDR3 spells CASSLGGTRTYEQYF. CDR3 nucleotide sequence: TGTGCCAGCAGCTTAGGCGGGACTAGAACCTACGAGCAGTACTTC. The variable domain in full, with the rest retrieved from reference TRBV7-6 and TRBJ2-7, is GAGVSQSPRYKVTKRGQDVALRCDPISGHVSLYWYRQALGQGPEFLTYFNYEAQQDKSGLPNDRFSAERPEGSISTLTIQRTEQRDSAMYRCASSLGGTRTYEQYFGPGTRLTVT.

This sequence joins TRBV28 and TRBJ1-1; 10 bases fit TRBD1. Germline values: CDR1 MDHEN, CDR2 SYDVKM. J gave up 0 bases and V 5 bases, and 9 bases lay outside the gene matches. The CDR3 loop spans 17 amino acids. The CDR3 DNA follows: TGTGCCAGCAGTAGCCTCGACAGGGGGCCAATGAACACTGAAGCTTTCTTT. Encoded protein: CASSSLDRGPMNTEAFF.

V and J are TRBV24-1 and TRBJ1-2, with D perhaps matching TRBD1 (5 bases). CDR1 KGHDR and CDR2 SFDVKD come from the germline V gene. This CDR3 has 16 residues. V lost 4 bases and J 1 base, leaving 15 bases between the germline ends. This CDR3 is CATSDGGGGNNYGYTF. The CDR3 coding sequence is TGTGCCACCAGTGACGGGGGTGGCGGGAATAACTATGGCTACACCTTC.

The V call is TRBV7-8, the J call TRBJ1-4; 9 bases line up with TRBD1. CDR3 length: 14 residues. Trimming cost V 5 bases and J 6 bases; bases outside gene matches: 4. In germline, CDR1 is SGHVS, CDR2 FQNEAQ. The DNA for the CDR3 is TGTGCCAGCAGCCCACGGACAGGGGATGAAAAACTGTTTTTT. Translation: CASSPRTGDEKLFF.

The genes are TRBV6-6 and TRBJ2-5, with 13 positions matching TRBD2. V was pared by 5 bases and J by 5 bases, with 2 bases of the junction left unmatched. The germline V gene has CDR1 MNHNY and CDR2 SVGAGI (reference sequence). The CDR3 is made up of 14 amino acids. The CDR3 DNA reads as TGTGCCAGCAGTCCGACTAGCGGGAGGGAGACCCAGTACTTC. This codes for CASSPTSGRETQYF.

This clone was picked up a small number of times. The chain employs TRBV11-3 and TRBJ2-3, with 11 nucleotides matching TRBD2. The V segment lost 1 base and the J segment 6 bases; nucleotides outside the gene matches: 3. The CDR3 is 15 amino acids. CDR1 SGHNT and CDR2 YENEEA come from the germline V gene. The CDR3 loop reads CASSLVSGRADTQYF. In nucleotides, the CDR3 is TGTGCCAGCAGCTTAGTTAGCGGGAGGGCCGATACGCAGTATTTT.

The chain employs TRBV6-5 and TRBJ1-1, with D perhaps matching TRBD1 (5 bases). Trimming cost V 6 bases and J 8 bases, with 16 bases left between them. The CDR3 loop spans 13 amino acids. Germline V lookup: CDR1 MNHEY, CDR2 SVGAGI. As DNA, the CDR3 is TGTGCCAGCAGCAAACAGGTGGCCGAAGAAGCTTTCTTT. It is translated as CASSKQVAEEAFF.

Only one count was recorded for this clone. CDR3: CASSTGGYEQYF. Here the CDR3 DNA reads TGTGCCAGCTCTACCGGGGGGTACGAGCAGTACTTC. V and J are TRBV18 and TRBJ2-7, with 7 bases that match TRBD2. The CDR3 extends over 12 amino acids. CDR1 and CDR2 (germline): KGHSH, LQKENI. V was pared by 6 bases and J by 4 bases, with 3 bases of the junction left unmatched.

The V call is TRBV29-1, the J call TRBJ2-1; 8 bases align to TRBD2. The CDR3 has 13 residues. The V and J ends lost 4 bases and 9 bases, in that order; junction bases with no gene match: 8. CDR1 and CDR2 from the germline V gene are SQVTM and ANQGSEA. CDR3 protein: CSVGLAPPPEQFF. The CDR3 nucleotides are TGCAGCGTTGGACTAGCGCCCCCCCCTGAGCAGTTCTTC.

V is TRBV11-2 and J is TRBJ2-1; a possible D gene is TRBD1 (6 bases). CDR3 size: 14 residues. Deletions cut 3 bases from V and 7 bases from J, with 13 bases between. Germline V CDR1 and CDR2: SGHAT, FQNNGV. For the CDR3, the DNA is TGTGCCAGCAGCTTCCGGACAGCCTCGAATGAGCAGTTCTTC. Translated, it gives CASSFRTASNEQFF.

As to this clone: At one boundary the junction diverges from the germline segment, which might be a read error. The J gene is TRBJ1-6, the V gene TRBV28; TRBD1 aligns across 9 bases. The CDR3 is made up of 16 amino acids. CDR1 MDHEN and CDR2 SYDVKM come from the germline V gene. The CDR3 coding sequence is TGTACCAGCAGCGACCTCCGGACAGGGGAAAATTCACCCCTCCACTTT. The encoded protein is CTSSDLRTGENSPLHF.

The chain joins TRBV19 to TRBJ1-1, with TRBD1 matching 8 bases. The V segment lost 4 bases and the J segment 2 bases; nucleotides outside the gene matches: 6. This CDR3 region has 15 residues. CDR1 is LNHDA, CDR2 SQIVND, per germline (reference sequence). Here the CDR3 DNA reads TGTGCCAGTAGTAGACAGGGGAGGGGTAACACTGAAGCTTTCTTT. Amino acid sequence: CASSRQGRGNTEAFF. Combining the CDR3 with reference TRBV19 and TRBJ1-1 gives the whole variable domain DGGITQSPKYLFRKEGQNVTLSCEQNLNHDAMYWYRQDPGQGLRLIYYSQIVNDFQKGDIAEGYSVSREKKESFPLTVTSAQKNPTAFYLCASSRQGRGNTEAFFGQGTRLTVV.

The rearrangement uses TRBV19 and TRBJ2-5; possibly TRBD1 for D (6 bases). Germline CDR1 reads LNHDA; CDR2 reads SQIVND (reference sequence). V gave up 4 bases and J gave up 5 bases, with 8 bases separating them. The CDR3 sequence is 12 residues long. CDR3 in DNA: TGTGCCAGTAGTAGTGGGGGCGAGACCCAGTACTTC. Protein sequence: CASSSGGETQYF.

The J gene is TRBJ2-5, the V gene TRBV2; perhaps TRBD1 as D (6 bases). V was trimmed by 8 bases and J by 10 bases, leaving 14 bases between them. The germline V gene has CDR1 SNHLY and CDR2 FYNNEI. CDR3 length: 11 residues. The CDR3 DNA sequence: TGTGCCAGCGGTCCAACAGGGATCCAGTACTTC. Its protein is CASGPTGIQYF.

The chain is built from TRBV10-3 and TRBJ1-1, with D perhaps TRBD1 (5 bases). Looked up from germline, CDR1 is ENHRY and CDR2 is SYGVKD. The CDR3 consists of 12 residues. Trimming left V 7 bases short and J 1 base short, with 7 bases between. In DNA form, the CDR3 reads TGTGCCATCAATAGGGGGAACACTGAAGCTTTCTTT. It yields the protein CAINRGNTEAFF.

The chain combines TRBV28 with TRBJ2-7; D unclear. This CDR3 comprises 12 residues. Germline CDR1 reads MDHEN; CDR2 reads SYDVKM. The ends were cut back, 4 bases at V and 3 bases at J, with 7 bases in the middle. This CDR3 reads CASSSPGYEQYF. CDR3 nucleotides: TGTGCCAGCAGTTCCCCCGGCTACGAGCAGTACTTC.

Note on this clone: Other DNA sequences of this sample code for an identical CDR3. The gene calls are TRBV7-9 and TRBJ2-3, with 8 nucleotides matching TRBD1. The CDR3 extends over 14 amino acids. V shed 7 bases and J 2 bases; nucleotides not matched to a gene: 5. In germline, CDR1 is SEHNR, CDR2 FQNEAQ (reference sequence). CDR3: CASTGTGSTDTQYF. The CDR3 bases are TGTGCCAGCACCGGGACAGGATCCACAGATACGCAGTATTTT. Variable domain in full (rest from reference TRBV7-9 and TRBJ2-3): DTGVSQNPRHKITKRGQNVTFRCDPISEHNRLYWYRQTLGQGPEFLTYFQNEAQLEKSRLLSDRFSAERPKGSFSTLEIQRTEQGDSAMYLCASTGTGSTDTQYFGPGTRLTVL.

This chain links TRBV19 with TRBJ2-4, with D possibly being TRBD1 (6 bases). CDR3 length: 15 amino acids. Germline V gives CDR1 LNHDA, CDR2 SQIVND (reference sequence). V was clipped by 5 bases and J by 3 bases, with 14 bases between them. This CDR3 reads CASSENRVYKNIQYF. The DNA of the CDR3 is TGTGCCAGTAGTGAGAACAGGGTCTACAAAAACATTCAGTACTTC.

This clone turned up a few times. This sequence joins TRBV6-1 and TRBJ2-6; 7 positions agree with TRBD1. V was pared by 4 bases and J by 4 bases, with 13 bases of the junction left unmatched. Germline-derived CDR1 and CDR2 are MNHNS and SASEGT. This CDR3 spans 18 amino acids. CDR3 sequence reads: CASSGPTGLRAGANVLTF. CDR3 coding DNA: TGTGCCAGCAGTGGTCCGACAGGGCTTCGAGCCGGGGCCAACGTCCTGACTTTC.

This chain uses TRBV6-5 with TRBJ1-4; tentative D call: TRBD1 (5 bases). Germline V gene data show CDR1 as MNHEY and CDR2 as SVGAGI. Trimming took off 3 bases at V and 13 bases at J, with 12 bases between the two ends. CDR3 length: 12 residues. The CDR3 reads CASSYRRGRLFF. CDR3 in DNA: TGTGCCAGCAGTTATAGGAGGGGCCGACTGTTTTTT.